The sample holds a few counts of the clone carrying this T cell receptor (beta chain). Its antigen is unidentified. TCR beta libraries were prepared from cDNA with unique molecular identifiers. Input populations of roughly 0.85 to 11 million T cells gave rise to about 480,000 cDNA molecules. Each CDR3 protein gets one entry after TCRdb re-called the PCR reads with MiXCR. The data contain approximately 770,000 distinct CDR3 sequences, about 43% of them singletons. The CDR3 spans 15 residues. Trimming cost V 0 bases and J 4 bases; bases outside gene matches: 6. The germline gives CDR1 SGDLS, CDR2 YYNGEE. The entry originates in a study of post-analysis software for immune sequencing data. For the study at large: The patients showed relapsing-remitting, secondary progressive and progressive-relapsing multiple sclerosis courses. Study-level results: TRBV segments more frequent in patients than in controls numbered five and included TRBV5-6, TRBV5-1 and TRBV20-1.

The chain employs TRBV9 and TRBJ1-2; 7 bases are a match to TRBD1. The sequence was collected from a girl aged 10-17 years with multiple sclerosis. The sample comprised blood. In DNA, the CDR3 is TGTGCCAGCAGCGTAGGAGGGGACAGACTCTATGGCTACACCTTC. Its protein product is CASSVGGDRLYGYTF.